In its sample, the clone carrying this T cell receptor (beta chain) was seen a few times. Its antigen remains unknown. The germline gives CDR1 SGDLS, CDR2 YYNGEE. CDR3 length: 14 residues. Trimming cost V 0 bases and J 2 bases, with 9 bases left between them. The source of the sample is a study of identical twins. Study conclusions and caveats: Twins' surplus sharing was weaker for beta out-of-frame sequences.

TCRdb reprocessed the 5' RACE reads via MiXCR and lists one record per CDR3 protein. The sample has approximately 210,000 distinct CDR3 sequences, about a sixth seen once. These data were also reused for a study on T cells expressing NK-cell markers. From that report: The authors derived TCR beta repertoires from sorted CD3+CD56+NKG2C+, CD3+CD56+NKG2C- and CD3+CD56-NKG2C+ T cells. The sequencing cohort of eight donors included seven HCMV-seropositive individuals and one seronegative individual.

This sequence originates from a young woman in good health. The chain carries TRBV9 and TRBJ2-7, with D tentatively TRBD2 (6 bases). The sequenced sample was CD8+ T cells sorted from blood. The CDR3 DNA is TGTGCCAGCAGCGTAGGGGACTCAGCCTACGAGCAGTACTTC. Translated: CASSVGDSAYEQYF. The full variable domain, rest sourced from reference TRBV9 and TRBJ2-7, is DSGVTQTPKHLITATGQRVTLRCSPRSGDLSVYWYQQSLDQGLQFLIQYYNGEERAKGNILERFSAQQFPDLHSELNLSSLELGDSALYFCASSVGDSAYEQYFGPGTRLTVT.